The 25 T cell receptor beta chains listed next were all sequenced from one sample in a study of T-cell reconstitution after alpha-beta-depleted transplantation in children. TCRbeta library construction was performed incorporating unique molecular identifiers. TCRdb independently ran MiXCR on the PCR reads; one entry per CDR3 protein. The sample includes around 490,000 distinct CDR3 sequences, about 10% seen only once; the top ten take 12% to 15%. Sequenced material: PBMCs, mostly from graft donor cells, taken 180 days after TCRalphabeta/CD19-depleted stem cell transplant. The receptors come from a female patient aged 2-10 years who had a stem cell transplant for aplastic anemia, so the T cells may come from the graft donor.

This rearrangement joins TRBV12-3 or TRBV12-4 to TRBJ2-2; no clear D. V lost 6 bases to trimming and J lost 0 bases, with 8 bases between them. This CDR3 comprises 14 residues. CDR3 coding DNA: TGTGCCAGCAGCCCTGGACCGAACACCGGGGAGCTGTTTTTT. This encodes CASSPGPNTGELFF.

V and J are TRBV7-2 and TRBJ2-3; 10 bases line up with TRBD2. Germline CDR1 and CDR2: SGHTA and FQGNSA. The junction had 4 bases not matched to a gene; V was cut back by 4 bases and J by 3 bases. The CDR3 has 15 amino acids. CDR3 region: CASSSFSGRTDTQYF. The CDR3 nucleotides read TGTGCCAGCAGCTCCTTTAGCGGGAGGACAGATACGCAGTATTTT.

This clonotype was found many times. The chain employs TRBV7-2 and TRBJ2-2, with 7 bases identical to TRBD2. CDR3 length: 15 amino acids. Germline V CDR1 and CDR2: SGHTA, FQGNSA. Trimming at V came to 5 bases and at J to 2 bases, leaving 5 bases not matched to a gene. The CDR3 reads CASSGLVANTGELFF. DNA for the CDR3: TGTGCCAGCAGCGGACTAGTGGCCAACACCGGGGAGCTGTTTTTT.

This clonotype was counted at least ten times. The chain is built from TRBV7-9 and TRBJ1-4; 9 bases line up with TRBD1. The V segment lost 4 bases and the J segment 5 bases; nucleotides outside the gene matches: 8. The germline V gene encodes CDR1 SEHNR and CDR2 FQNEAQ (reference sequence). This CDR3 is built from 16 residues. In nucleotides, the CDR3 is TGTGCCAGCAGCTCGTACCGGGACAGGGCCAATGAAAAACTGTTTTTT. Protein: CASSSYRDRANEKLFF.

The DNA of the CDR3 is TGTGCCAGCAGTTTCCGGGCTAGCGGGGATACGCAGTATTTT. Translation gives CASSFRASGDTQYF. This chain links TRBV27 with TRBJ2-3, with 8 bases fitting TRBD2. Germline V lookup: CDR1 MNHEY, CDR2 SMNVEV (reference sequence). The CDR3 is 14 residues long. Losses at the gene ends were 3 bases for V and 6 bases for J; bases not matched to a gene: 5.

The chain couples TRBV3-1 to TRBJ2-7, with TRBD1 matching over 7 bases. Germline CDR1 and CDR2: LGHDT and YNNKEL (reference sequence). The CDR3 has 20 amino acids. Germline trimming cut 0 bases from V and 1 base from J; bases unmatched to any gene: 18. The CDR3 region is CASSQDRRWDSKFPSYEQYV. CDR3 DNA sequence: TGTGCCAGCAGCCAAGATCGTCGTTGGGACAGCAAATTTCCTTCCTACGAGCAGTACGTC.

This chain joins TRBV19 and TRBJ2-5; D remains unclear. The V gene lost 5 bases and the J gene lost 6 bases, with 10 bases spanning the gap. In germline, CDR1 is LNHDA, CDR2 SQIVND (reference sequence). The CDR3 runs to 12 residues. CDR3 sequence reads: CASSDGPKTQYF. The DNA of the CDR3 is TGTGCCAGTAGTGACGGCCCCAAGACCCAGTACTTC.

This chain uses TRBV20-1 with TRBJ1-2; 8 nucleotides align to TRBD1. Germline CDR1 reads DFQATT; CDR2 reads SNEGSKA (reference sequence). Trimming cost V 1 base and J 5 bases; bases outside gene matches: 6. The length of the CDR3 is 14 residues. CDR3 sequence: CSARVWTGLYGYTF. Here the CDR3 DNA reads TGCAGTGCTAGAGTGTGGACAGGGCTTTATGGCTACACCTTC.

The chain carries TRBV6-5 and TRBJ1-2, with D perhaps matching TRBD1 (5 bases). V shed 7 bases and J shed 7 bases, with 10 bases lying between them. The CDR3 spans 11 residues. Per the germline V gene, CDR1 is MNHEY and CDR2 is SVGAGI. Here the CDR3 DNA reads TGTGCCAGCATGACAGAGGCTGGCTACACCTTC. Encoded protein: CASMTEAGYTF.

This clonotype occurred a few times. The DNA of the CDR3 is TGTGCCAGCAGCAAAACAGGGGTCACTAATGAAAAACTGTTTTTT. Translated, it gives CASSKTGVTNEKLFF. The gene calls are TRBV11-2 and TRBJ1-4; 7 bases match TRBD1. The germline CDR1 and CDR2 sequences are SGHAT and FQNNGV. Unmatched junction bases numbered 5, after V lost 5 bases and J lost 2 bases. The CDR3 totals 15 residues. The full variable domain, completed using reference TRBV11-2 and TRBJ1-4, is EAGVAQSPRYKIIEKRQSVAFWCNPISGHATLYWYQQILGQGPKLLIQFQNNGVVDDSQLPKDRFSAERLKGVDSTLKIQPAKLEDSAVYLCASSKTGVTNEKLFFGSGTQLSVL.

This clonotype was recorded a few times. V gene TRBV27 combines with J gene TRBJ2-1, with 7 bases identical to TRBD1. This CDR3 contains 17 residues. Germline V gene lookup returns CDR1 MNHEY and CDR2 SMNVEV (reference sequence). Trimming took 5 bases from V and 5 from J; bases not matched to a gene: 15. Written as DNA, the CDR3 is TGTGCCAGCAGTACTCTTTGGACAGGCGCGCCCAACAATGAGCAGTTCTTC. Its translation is CASSTLWTGAPNNEQFF.

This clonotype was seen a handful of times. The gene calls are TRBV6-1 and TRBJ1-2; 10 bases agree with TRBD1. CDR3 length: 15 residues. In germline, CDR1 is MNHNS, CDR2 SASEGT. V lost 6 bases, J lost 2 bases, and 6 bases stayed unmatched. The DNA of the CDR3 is TGTGCCAGCAGGAAGACAGGGGGCCAGAACTATGGCTACACCTTC. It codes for CASRKTGGQNYGYTF.

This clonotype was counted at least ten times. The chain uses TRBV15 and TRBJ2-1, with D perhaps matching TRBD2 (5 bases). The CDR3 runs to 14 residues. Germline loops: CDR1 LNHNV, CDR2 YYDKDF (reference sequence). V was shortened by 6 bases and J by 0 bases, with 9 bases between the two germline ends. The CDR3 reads CATSEGSSYNEQFF. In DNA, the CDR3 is TGTGCCACCAGTGAAGGGAGCTCCTACAATGAGCAGTTCTTC. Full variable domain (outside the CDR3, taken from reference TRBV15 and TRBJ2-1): DAMVIQNPRYQVTQFGKPVTLSCSQTLNHNVMYWYQQKSSQAPKLLFHYYDKDFNNEADTPDNFQSRRPNTSFCFLDIRSPGLGDTAMYLCATSEGSSYNEQFFGPGTRLTVL.

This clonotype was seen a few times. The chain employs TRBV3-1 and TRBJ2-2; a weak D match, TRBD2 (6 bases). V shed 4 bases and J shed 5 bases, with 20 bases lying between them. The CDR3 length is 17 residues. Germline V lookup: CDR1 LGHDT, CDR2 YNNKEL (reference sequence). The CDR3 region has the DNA TGTGCCAGCAGCCGCCGTGGGCGGGAAAAGGGGACCGGGGAGCTGTTTTTT. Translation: CASSRRGREKGTGELFF.

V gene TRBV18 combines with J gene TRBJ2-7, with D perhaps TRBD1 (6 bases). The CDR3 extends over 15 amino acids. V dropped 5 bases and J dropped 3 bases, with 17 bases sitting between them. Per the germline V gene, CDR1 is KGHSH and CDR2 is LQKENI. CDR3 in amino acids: CASSTESGTNYEQYF. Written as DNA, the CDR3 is TGTGCCAGCTCAACCGAGTCCGGGACAAACTACGAGCAGTACTTC.

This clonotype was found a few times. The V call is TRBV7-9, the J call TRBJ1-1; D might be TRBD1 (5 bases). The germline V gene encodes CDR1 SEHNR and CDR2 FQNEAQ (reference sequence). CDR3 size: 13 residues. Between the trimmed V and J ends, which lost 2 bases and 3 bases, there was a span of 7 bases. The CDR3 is CASSLKGYTEAFF. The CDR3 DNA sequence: TGTGCCAGCAGCTTAAAGGGGTACACTGAAGCTTTCTTT. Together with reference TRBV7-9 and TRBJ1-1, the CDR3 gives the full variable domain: DTGVSQNPRHKITKRGQNVTFRCDPISEHNRLYWYRQTLGQGPEFLTYFQNEAQLEKSRLLSDRFSAERPKGSFSTLEIQRTEQGDSAMYLCASSLKGYTEAFFGQGTRLTVV.

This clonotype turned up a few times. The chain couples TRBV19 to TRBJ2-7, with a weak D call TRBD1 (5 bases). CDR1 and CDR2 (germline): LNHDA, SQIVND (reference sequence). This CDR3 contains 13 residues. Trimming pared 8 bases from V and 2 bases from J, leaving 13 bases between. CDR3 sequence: CASATVPTYEQYF. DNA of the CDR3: TGTGCCAGTGCGACAGTGCCCACCTACGAGCAGTACTTC. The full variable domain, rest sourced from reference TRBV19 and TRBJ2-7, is DGGITQSPKYLFRKEGQNVTLSCEQNLNHDAMYWYRQDPGQGLRLIYYSQIVNDFQKGDIAEGYSVSREKKESFPLTVTSAQKNPTAFYLCASATVPTYEQYFGPGTRLTVT.

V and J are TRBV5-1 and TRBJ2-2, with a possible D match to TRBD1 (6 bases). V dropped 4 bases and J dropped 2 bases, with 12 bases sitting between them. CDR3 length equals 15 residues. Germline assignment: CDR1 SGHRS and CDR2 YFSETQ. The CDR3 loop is CASSPDRHNTGELFF. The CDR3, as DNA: TGCGCCAGCAGCCCTGACAGGCACAACACCGGGGAGCTGTTTTTT.

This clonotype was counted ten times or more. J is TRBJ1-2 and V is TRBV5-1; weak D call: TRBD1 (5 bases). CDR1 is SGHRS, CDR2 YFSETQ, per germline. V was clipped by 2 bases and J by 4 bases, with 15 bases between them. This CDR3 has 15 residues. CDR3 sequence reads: CASSFAGTGAYGYTF. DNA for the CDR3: TGCGCCAGCAGCTTTGCGGGCACAGGCGCCTATGGCTACACCTTC.

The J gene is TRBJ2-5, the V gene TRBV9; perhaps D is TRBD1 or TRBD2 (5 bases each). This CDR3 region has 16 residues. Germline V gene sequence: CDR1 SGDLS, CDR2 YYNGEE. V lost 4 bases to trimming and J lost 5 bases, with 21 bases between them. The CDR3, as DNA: TGTGCCAGCAGCACCCGGGACGACGGAAGTAGCGAGACCCAGTACTTC. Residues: CASSTRDDGSSETQYF.

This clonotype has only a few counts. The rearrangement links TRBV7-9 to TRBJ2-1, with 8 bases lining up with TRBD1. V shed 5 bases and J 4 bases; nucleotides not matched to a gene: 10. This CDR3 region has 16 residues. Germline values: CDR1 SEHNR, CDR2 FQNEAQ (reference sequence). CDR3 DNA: TGTGCCAGCAGCCCCGGACAGGGCCCGACATACAATGAGCAGTTCTTC. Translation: CASSPGQGPTYNEQFF. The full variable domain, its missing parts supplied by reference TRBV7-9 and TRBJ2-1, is DTGVSQNPRHKITKRGQNVTFRCDPISEHNRLYWYRQTLGQGPEFLTYFQNEAQLEKSRLLSDRFSAERPKGSFSTLEIQRTEQGDSAMYLCASSPGQGPTYNEQFFGPGTRLTVL.

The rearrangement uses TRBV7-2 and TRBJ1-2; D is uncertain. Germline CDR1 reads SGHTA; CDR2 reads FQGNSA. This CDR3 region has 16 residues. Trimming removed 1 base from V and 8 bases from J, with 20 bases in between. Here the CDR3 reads CASSLVVVQATRGYTF. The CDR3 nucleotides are TGTGCCAGCAGCTTAGTTGTTGTGCAGGCCACGAGGGGCTACACCTTC.

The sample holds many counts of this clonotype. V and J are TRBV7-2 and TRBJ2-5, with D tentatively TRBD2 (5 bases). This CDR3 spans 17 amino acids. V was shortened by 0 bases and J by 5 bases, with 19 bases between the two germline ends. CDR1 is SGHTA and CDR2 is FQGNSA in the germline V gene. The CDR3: CASSLALGSRDRETQYF. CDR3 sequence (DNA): TGTGCCAGCAGCTTAGCCTTGGGTTCGAGGGATCGGGAGACCCAGTACTTC. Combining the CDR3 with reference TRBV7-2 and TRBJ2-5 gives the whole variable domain GAGVSQSPSNKVTEKGKDVELRCDPISGHTALYWYRQSLGQGLEFLIYFQGNSAPDKSGLPSDRFSAERTGGSVSTLTIQRTQQEDSAVYLCASSLALGSRDRETQYFGPGTRLLVL.

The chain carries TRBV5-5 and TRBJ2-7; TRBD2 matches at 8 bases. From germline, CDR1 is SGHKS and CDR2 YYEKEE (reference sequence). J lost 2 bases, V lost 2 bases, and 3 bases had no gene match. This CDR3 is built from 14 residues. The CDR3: CASSFGLAPYEQYF. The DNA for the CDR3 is TGTGCCAGCAGCTTCGGACTAGCCCCCTACGAGCAGTACTTC.

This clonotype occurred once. The CDR3 sequence is CASSYSLLAGGNEQFF. The DNA for the CDR3 is TGTGCCAGCAGTTACTCCTTACTAGCGGGAGGGAATGAGCAGTTCTTC. The chain joins TRBV6-2 or TRBV6-3 to TRBJ2-1, with 13 bases that match TRBD2. The V segment lost 0 bases and the J segment 7 bases; nucleotides outside the gene matches: 3. The germline V gene encodes CDR1 MNHEY and CDR2 SVGEGT. This CDR3 region has 16 residues.